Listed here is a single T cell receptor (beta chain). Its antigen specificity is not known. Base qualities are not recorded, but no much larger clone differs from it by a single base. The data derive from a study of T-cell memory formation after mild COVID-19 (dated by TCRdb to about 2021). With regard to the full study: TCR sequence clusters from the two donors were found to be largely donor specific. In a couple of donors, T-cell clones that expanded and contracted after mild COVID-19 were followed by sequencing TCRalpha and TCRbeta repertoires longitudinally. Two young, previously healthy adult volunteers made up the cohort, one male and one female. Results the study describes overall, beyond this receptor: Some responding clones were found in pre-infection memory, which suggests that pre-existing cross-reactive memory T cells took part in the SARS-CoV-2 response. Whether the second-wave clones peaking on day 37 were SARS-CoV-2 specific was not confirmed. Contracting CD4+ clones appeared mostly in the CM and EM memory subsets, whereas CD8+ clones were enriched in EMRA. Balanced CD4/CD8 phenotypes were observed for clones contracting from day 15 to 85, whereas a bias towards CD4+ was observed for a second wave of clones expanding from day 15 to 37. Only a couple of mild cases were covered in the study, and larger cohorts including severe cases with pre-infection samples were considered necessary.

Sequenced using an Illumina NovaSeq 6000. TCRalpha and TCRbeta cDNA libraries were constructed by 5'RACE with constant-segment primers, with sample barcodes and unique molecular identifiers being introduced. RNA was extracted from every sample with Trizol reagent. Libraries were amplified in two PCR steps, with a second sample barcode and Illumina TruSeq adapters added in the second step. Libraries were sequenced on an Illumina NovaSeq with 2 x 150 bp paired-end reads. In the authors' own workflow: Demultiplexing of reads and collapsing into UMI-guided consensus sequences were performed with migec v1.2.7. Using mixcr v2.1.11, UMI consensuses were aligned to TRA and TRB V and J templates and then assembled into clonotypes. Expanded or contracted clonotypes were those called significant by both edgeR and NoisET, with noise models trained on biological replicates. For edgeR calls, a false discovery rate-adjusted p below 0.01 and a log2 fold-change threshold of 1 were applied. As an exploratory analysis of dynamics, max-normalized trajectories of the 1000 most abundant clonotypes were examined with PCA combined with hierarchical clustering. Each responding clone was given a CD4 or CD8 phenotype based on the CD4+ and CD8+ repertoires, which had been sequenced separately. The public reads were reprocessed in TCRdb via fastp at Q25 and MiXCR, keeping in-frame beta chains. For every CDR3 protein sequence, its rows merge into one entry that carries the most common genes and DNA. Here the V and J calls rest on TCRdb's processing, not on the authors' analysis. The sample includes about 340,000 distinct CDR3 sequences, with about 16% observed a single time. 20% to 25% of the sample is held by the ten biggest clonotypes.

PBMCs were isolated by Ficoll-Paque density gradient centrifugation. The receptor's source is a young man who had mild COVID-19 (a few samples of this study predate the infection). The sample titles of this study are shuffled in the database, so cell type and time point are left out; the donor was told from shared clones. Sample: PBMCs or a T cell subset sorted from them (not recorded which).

The sequenced DNA is TGCGCCAGCAGCTCTCAGGTGGCTGGGGGGGATGAGCAGTTCTTC. The translation is CASSSQVAGGDEQFF. Here the chain combines TRBV5-1 and TRBJ2-1, and 7 bases in between align with TRBD2. The CDR3 contains 15 residues, cysteine and phenylalanine counted. The retained sequence is limited to the CDR3, 45 bases, with the frame set at the first base. The germline V gene yields SGHRS for CDR1 and YFSETQ for CDR2. The germline V and J ends show losses of 3 bases and 8 bases respectively, and no gene match explains 11 bases of the junction.